A single sample gave rise to the 3 T cell receptor beta chains below, sequenced in a study of blood T cells in healthy people across ages. With a J-beta primer mix and a sample-barcoded 5' primer, a second PCR ran roughly 6 to 12 cycles. TCRdb re-analysed the 5' RACE reads in MiXCR, keeping a single row per CDR3 protein. Of about 2 million distinct CDR3 sequences in the sample, around 50% were seen once. The specimen sequenced was blood. The receptor source for this set is a middle-aged woman in good health.

The V gene is TRBV3-1, the J gene TRBJ1-2; D possibly corresponds to TRBD1 (6 bases). The CDR3 runs to 12 residues. Trimming took off 6 bases at V and 7 bases at J, with 12 bases between the two ends. The germline V gene has CDR1 LGHDT and CDR2 YNNKEL (reference sequence). The CDR3 protein is CASRGDNSGYTF. CDR3 in DNA: TGTGCCAGCAGGGGGGACAACAGTGGCTACACCTTC.

The table lists this clonotype with a few counts. The chain couples TRBV4-1 to TRBJ1-6; maybe TRBD1 (6 bases). This CDR3 is 16 amino acids long. From germline, CDR1 is MGHRA and CDR2 YSYEKL. V was cut by 0 bases and J by 9 bases, with 15 bases left in between. CDR3 protein: CASSQDGNRVGSPLHF. CDR3 DNA sequence: TGCGCCAGCAGCCAAGATGGGAACAGGGTTGGTTCACCCCTCCACTTT.

The V call is TRBV7-2, the J call TRBJ1-2; D gene uncertain. CDR1 and CDR2 (germline): SGHTA, FQGNSA. V lost 8 bases and J lost 7, with 20 bases in between. This CDR3 contains 14 residues. The CDR3 is CASGVGKLPSGYTF. For the CDR3, the DNA is TGTGCCAGCGGGGTCGGAAAACTTCCTTCTGGCTACACCTTC.